What follows are 23 T cell receptor beta chains derived from one specimen sequenced in a study of radiotherapy plus CTLA-4 blockade in lung cancer. Assay: immunoSEQ multiplex PCR; the TCRdb copy retains only in-frame clones and omits some. In the table there are around 80,000 clones, around 78% of which are singletons. Source: peripheral blood, taken from a patient treated with radiotherapy plus ipilimumab. These receptor sequences come from a human donor with non-small cell lung cancer whose response to radiotherapy plus ipilimumab could not be evaluated. Some clones in this sample may be carry-over from other donors' samples.

The V call is TRBV18, the J call TRBJ2-1; 8 nucleotides line up with TRBD1. The CDR3 runs to 14 residues. V lost 8 bases, J lost 7 bases, and 10 bases stayed unmatched. CDR1 is KGHSH and CDR2 is LQKENI in the germline V gene. CDR3: CASTSGGGVNEQFF. CDR3 DNA: TGTGCCAGCACTTCAGGGGGCGGTGTGAATGAGCAGTTCTTC. The whole variable domain, remainder taken from reference TRBV18 and TRBJ2-1, is NAGVMQNPRHLVRRRGQEARLRCSPMKGHSHVYWYRQLPEEGLKFMVYLQKENIIDESGMPKERFSAEFPKEGPSILRIQQVVRGDSAAYFCASTSGGGVNEQFFGPGTRLTVL.

This clone has only one observation. As DNA, the CDR3 is TGCAGCGGGGGCCGGGACAGGGTGGGGAATGGTGAAGCTTTCTTT. Protein product: CSGGRDRVGNGEAFF. The chain has TRBV29-1 and TRBJ1-1; 9 bases map to TRBD1. CDR3 size: 15 residues. From germline, CDR1 is SQVTM and CDR2 ANQGSEA. J was trimmed by 7 bases and V by 7 bases; bases with no gene match: 16.

The chain couples TRBV2 to TRBJ1-2, with D possibly being TRBD1 (6 bases). The germline V gene has CDR1 SNHLY and CDR2 FYNNEI. V shed 3 bases and J shed 9 bases, with 23 bases lying between them. CDR3 length: 16 residues. This chain's CDR3 is CASSDGTGILGSRYTF. In nucleotides, the CDR3 is TGTGCCAGCAGTGATGGAACAGGGATTCTTGGGAGTCGCTACACCTTC.

The V call is TRBV7-8, the J call TRBJ1-5; 7 bases map to TRBD1. The CDR3 loop spans 15 amino acids. Per germline, CDR1 SGHVS and CDR2 FQNEAQ. Germline trimming cut 7 bases from V and 1 base from J; bases unmatched to any gene: 7. The CDR3 nucleotides are TGTGCCAGCACCACAGAGGGGGCAAGCAATCAGCCCCAGCATTTT. It specifies CASTTEGASNQPQHF. The full variable domain, its missing parts supplied by reference TRBV7-8 and TRBJ1-5, is GAGVSQSPRYKVAKRGQDVALRCDPISGHVSLFWYQQALGQGPEFLTYFQNEAQLDKSGLPSDRFFAERPEGSVSTLKIQRTQQEDSAVYLCASTTEGASNQPQHFGDGTRLSIL.

The V and J genes are TRBV7-2 and TRBJ1-1; no clear D gene. Germline V gene lookup returns CDR1 SGHTA and CDR2 FQGNSA. Trimming removed 3 bases from V and 1 base from J, with 6 bases in between. The CDR3 covers 13 residues. The CDR3 DNA reads as TGTGCCAGCAGCTTTAATCGGAACACTGAAGCTTTCTTT. Its protein product is CASSFNRNTEAFF. The variable domain in full, completed from reference TRBV7-2 and TRBJ1-1, reads GAGVSQSPSNKVTEKGKDVELRCDPISGHTALYWYRQSLGQGLEFLIYFQGNSAPDKSGLPSDRFSAERTGGSVSTLTIQRTQQEDSAVYLCASSFNRNTEAFFGQGTRLTVV.

In its sample, this clone was seen once. CDR3 in amino acids: CASSLQGGIGNTIYF. The CDR3 DNA reads as TGTGCCAGCAGTTTACAGGGGGGTATCGGAAACACCATATATTTT. The chain employs TRBV27 and TRBJ1-3; 7 bases match TRBD1. The CDR3 spans 15 residues. The V segment lost 2 bases and the J segment 4 bases; nucleotides outside the gene matches: 5. CDR1 and CDR2 from the germline V gene are MNHEY and SMNVEV (reference sequence).

The rearrangement uses TRBV5-1 and TRBJ2-1; D gene unclear. The CDR3 spans 15 residues. Trimming cost V 1 base and J 0 bases, with 8 bases left between them. Germline V gene lookup returns CDR1 SGHRS and CDR2 YFSETQ. The CDR3 DNA follows: TGCGCCAGCAGCTTGTCGGCAGGCTCCTACAATGAGCAGTTCTTC. The encoded protein is CASSLSAGSYNEQFF.

This chain links TRBV15 with TRBJ2-7; D might be TRBD2 (5 bases). Between the trimmed V and J ends, which lost 0 bases and 2 bases, there was a span of 8 bases. The CDR3 has 14 residues. Germline assignment: CDR1 LNHNV and CDR2 YYDKDF (reference sequence). The CDR3 sequence: CATSRDRGPYEQYF. CDR3 sequence (DNA): TGTGCCACCAGCAGAGATAGAGGGCCCTACGAGCAGTACTTC. The variable domain in full, completed from reference TRBV15 and TRBJ2-7, reads DAMVIQNPRYQVTQFGKPVTLSCSQTLNHNVMYWYQQKSSQAPKLLFHYYDKDFNNEADTPDNFQSRRPNTSFCFLDIRSPGLGDTAMYLCATSRDRGPYEQYFGPGTRLTVT.

V and J are TRBV28 and TRBJ1-2; 12 nucleotides agree with TRBD1. The CDR3 contains 16 residues. CDR1 is MDHEN, CDR2 SYDVKM, per germline. Germline trimming cut 4 bases from V and 8 bases from J; bases unmatched to any gene: 11. The CDR3 DNA reads as TGTGCCAGCAGTTCCTGGGCGGGACAGGGGGCGCGGGGCTACACCTTC. Residues: CASSSWAGQGARGYTF.

V is TRBV7-9 and J is TRBJ1-4; 7 nucleotides agree with TRBD1. Germline V gives CDR1 SEHNR, CDR2 FQNEAQ (reference sequence). The CDR3 totals 17 residues. The ends lost 1 base at V and 3 bases at J; junction bases unmatched: 8. For the CDR3, the DNA is TGTGCCAGCAGCTTAGGTATAGGGGGCAGAGCTAATGAAAAACTGTTTTTT. The encoded protein is CASSLGIGGRANEKLFF.

This sequence joins TRBV6-1 and TRBJ1-1; tentatively, D is TRBD1 (5 bases). The CDR3 extends over 15 amino acids. Germline CDR1 MNHNS, CDR2 SASEGT. V lost 6 bases to trimming and J lost 2 bases, with 16 bases between them. The CDR3 protein is CASSAPGGVNTEAFF. CDR3 coding DNA: TGTGCCAGCAGCGCACCTGGGGGGGTCAACACTGAAGCTTTCTTT.

The rearrangement links TRBV19 to TRBJ2-2; perhaps TRBD1 as D (5 bases). The germline CDR1 and CDR2 sequences are LNHDA and SQIVND (reference sequence). CDR3 length: 13 residues. V lost 5 bases and J lost 5, with 9 bases in between. DNA for the CDR3: TGTGCCAGTAGTTTCAGGGATACCGGGGAGCTGTTTTTT. Translated, it gives CASSFRDTGELFF. The whole variable domain, filled in from reference TRBV19 and TRBJ2-2, reads DGGITQSPKYLFRKEGQNVTLSCEQNLNHDAMYWYRQDPGQGLRLIYYSQIVNDFQKGDIAEGYSVSREKKESFPLTVTSAQKNPTAFYLCASSFRDTGELFFGEGSRLTVL.

The rearrangement joins TRBV28 to TRBJ2-7, with a tentative D call TRBD1 (6 bases). The CDR3 has 12 amino acids. The germline V and J ends were trimmed by 6 bases and 4 bases, with 10 bases remaining between them. Germline V gene sequence: CDR1 MDHEN, CDR2 SYDVKM. As DNA, the CDR3 is TGTGCCAGCAGCCAGGACAGATACGAGCAGTACTTC. Amino acids: CASSQDRYEQYF. The variable domain in full, completed from reference TRBV28 and TRBJ2-7, reads DVKVTQSSRYLVKRTGEKVFLECVQDMDHENMFWYRQDPGLGLRLIYFSYDVKMKEKGDIPEGYSVSREKKERFSLILESASTNQTSMYLCASSQDRYEQYFGPGTRLTVT.

This clone was seen only a few times. The V call is TRBV18, the J call TRBJ1-4; 7 bases align to TRBD1. With 2 bases clipped from V and 8 bases from J, the junction kept 5 bases outside the gene matches. CDR1 is KGHSH, CDR2 LQKENI, per germline. The length of the CDR3 is 14 residues. DNA for the CDR3: TGTGCCAGCTCACCAGGAGGGGGCAGGGAAAAACTGTTTTTT. Encoded protein: CASSPGGGREKLFF.

This clone was seen only a few times. The chain carries TRBV6-6 and TRBJ2-4; 10 bases agree with TRBD1. The CDR3 is 14 residues long. Per the germline V gene, CDR1 is MNHNY and CDR2 is SVGAGI (reference sequence). V trimming: 8 bases; J trimming: 8 bases; junction bases outside the gene matches: 9. The CDR3 is CASSPDGQGDIQYF. Here the CDR3 DNA reads TGTGCCAGCTCCCCCGACGGACAGGGGGACATTCAGTACTTC.

This clone was recorded a few times. The gene calls are TRBV6-1 and TRBJ1-2; 12 positions match TRBD1. Trimming took 4 bases from V and 8 from J; bases not matched to a gene: 11. This CDR3 has 16 amino acids. The germline V gene has CDR1 MNHNS and CDR2 SASEGT. In nucleotides, the CDR3 is TGTGCCAGCAGTGCTATCTGGGGACAGGGGGCCTTGGGCTACACCTTC. Translated, it gives CASSAIWGQGALGYTF.

As DNA, the CDR3 is TGTGCCTGGAGTGTACAAGAAGGACAGGCTGGTGAAAAACTGTTTTTT. Translating gives CAWSVQEGQAGEKLFF. This sequence joins TRBV30 and TRBJ1-4; 7 bases line up with TRBD1. Per the germline V gene, CDR1 is GTSNPN and CDR2 is SVGIG (reference sequence). The CDR3 loop spans 16 amino acids. V lost 0 bases to trimming and J lost 7 bases; unmatched junction nucleotides: 11.

CDR3 DNA: TGCGCCAGCAGCTTGGACGCTACAGGACCTGACTCCTACGAGCAGTACTTC. Amino acids: CASSLDATGPDSYEQYF. The V gene is TRBV5-1, the J gene TRBJ2-5; D is perhaps TRBD1 (5 bases). The assigned J gene may be wrong: the sequence end matches TRBJ2-7 better. CDR1 and CDR2 (germline): SGHRS, YFSETQ. This CDR3 is built from 17 residues.

CDR3: CASSEREDSPLHF. In DNA, the CDR3 is TGTGCCAGCAGTGAAAGGGAGGATTCACCCCTCCACTTT. The V gene is TRBV2, the J gene TRBJ1-6, with D unclear. CDR1 and CDR2 from the germline V gene are SNHLY and FYNNEI. V lost 2 bases to trimming and J lost 8 bases, with 7 bases between them. There are 13 residues in the CDR3.

The chain joins TRBV4-1 to TRBJ2-2, with 9 bases fitting TRBD1. Germline loops: CDR1 MGHRA, CDR2 YSYEKL. V was pared by 0 bases and J by 4 bases, with 6 bases of the junction left unmatched. The CDR3 has 17 residues. The CDR3 bases are TGCGCCAGCAGCCAAGATCGACAGGGGGTTAGCACCGGGGAGCTGTTTTTT. Encoded protein: CASSQDRQGVSTGELFF.

The chain joins TRBV19 to TRBJ2-1, with TRBD1 as a possible D gene (6 bases). In germline, CDR1 is LNHDA, CDR2 SQIVND (reference sequence). The CDR3 consists of 15 residues. Trimming stripped 5 bases from V and 8 bases from J, with 19 bases between. CDR3 residues: CASSPRGRGFDEQFF. In nucleotides, the CDR3 is TGTGCCAGTAGTCCCCGGGGCAGGGGTTTCGATGAGCAGTTCTTC.

V and J are TRBV5-1 and TRBJ2-1, with a tentative D call TRBD2 (5 bases). In germline, CDR1 is SGHRS, CDR2 YFSETQ. With 2 bases removed from V and 2 bases from J, the gap between germline ends came to 8 bases. The CDR3 loop spans 14 amino acids. The CDR3 nucleotides read TGCGCCAGCAGCTTAGGTAGCGCCTACAATGAGCAGTTCTTC. As protein: CASSLGSAYNEQFF.

V usage is TRBV21-1 and J usage is TRBJ2-5; the table's D call, TRBD2, was not checked against the DNA. TRBV21-1 is classified as a pseudogene. This CDR3 has 16 amino acids. The CDR3 is CASSKVRSQTGETQYF. CDR3 DNA sequence: TGTGCCAGCAGCAAAGTGAGGAGCCAAACGGGGGAGACCCAGTACTTC.